The 6 T cell receptor beta chains below were found in one sample sequenced in a study of PD-1 blockade in classical Hodgkin lymphoma. Relapse was seen in all patients after autologous stem cell transplantation, and brentuximab vedotin exposure was variable. TCRdb's copy holds only in-frame clones and misses some; the assay was immunoSEQ multiplex PCR. The table lists about 84,000 clones, around 90% of them singletons. Sequenced material: peripheral blood mononuclear cells (PBMCs), taken at baseline. The receptor source for this set is a human donor with classical Hodgkin lymphoma.

This chain joins TRBV6-8 and TRBJ1-1; 7 bases match TRBD1. J was trimmed by 3 bases and V by 6 bases; bases with no gene match: 10. Germline CDR1 reads MNHGY; CDR2 reads SAAAGT. The CDR3 is 15 amino acids. The CDR3 region has the DNA TGTGCCAGCAGCCGCAGGGGGGTAAAGGACACTGAAGCTTTCTTT. Encoded protein: CASSRRGVKDTEAFF.

V is TRBV5-8 and J is TRBJ2-7, with a possible D match to TRBD2 (6 bases). Per germline, CDR1 SGHTS and CDR2 YDEGEE. The V end lost 2 bases, the J end lost 6 bases, and 12 bases lay between the germline ends. The CDR3 sequence is 13 residues long. The CDR3 sequence is CASSFSGPVEQYF. The DNA of the CDR3 is TGTGCCAGCAGCTTCAGCGGGCCCGTCGAGCAGTACTTC.

This sequence joins TRBV6-1 and TRBJ2-7, with a tentative D call TRBD2 (6 bases). Per the germline V gene, CDR1 is MNHNS and CDR2 is SASEGT. The V end was cut by 5 bases, the J end by 1 base, with 12 bases between. This CDR3 has 14 amino acids. CDR3: CASSWGGESYEQYF. In nucleotides, the CDR3 is TGTGCCAGCAGTTGGGGCGGGGAATCCTACGAGCAGTACTTC.

In DNA, the CDR3 is TGCGCCAGCAGTGCGACCCTGACAGGCTCCCCTGAAGCTTTCTTT. Translation gives CASSATLTGSPEAFF. The gene calls are TRBV10-1 and TRBJ1-1, with D possibly being TRBD1 (6 bases). Trimming pared 4 bases from V and 6 bases from J, leaving 18 bases between. The CDR3 covers 15 residues. Germline CDR1 is WNHNN and CDR2 is SYGVQD (reference sequence).

This chain uses TRBV10-1 with TRBJ2-1, with 8 nucleotides matching TRBD2. V shed 6 bases, J shed 8 bases, and the junction held 9 bases outside the gene matches. Germline CDR1 and CDR2: WNHNN and SYGVQD (reference sequence). CDR3 length equals 14 residues. The DNA of the CDR3 is TGCGCCAGCAGAAGGGGGAGCGGGAGCGATGAGCAGTTCTTC. It specifies CASRRGSGSDEQFF.

The gene calls are TRBV5-4 and TRBJ2-1, with 13 positions matching TRBD2. CDR1 is SGHNT and CDR2 is YYREEE in the germline V gene (reference sequence). This CDR3 is built from 18 residues. Trimming removed 0 bases from V and 6 bases from J; junction bases left unmatched: 9. CDR3 DNA sequence: TGTGCCAGCAGCTTGGTTGGCGGACTAGCGGGAGCTAGCAATGAGCAGTTCTTC. Its translation is CASSLVGGLAGASNEQFF.